The 20 T cell receptor beta chains given below trace back to one sample, sequenced in a study of regulatory T cells in long-lasting Graves disease (dated by TCRdb to about 2021). Receptors were amplified or captured by multiplex PCR. The sequencing machine was an Illumina HiSeq 4000. TCR beta libraries were built with iRepertoire HTBI primers and Arm-PCR amplification of CDR3 regions. The raw public data were reprocessed by TCRdb itself: fastp quality trimming at Q25, MiXCR clonotype calling, in-frame beta chains only. Each CDR3 protein appears once, grouped with its most common genes and DNA. The sample table records hundreds of thousands of distinct CDR3 sequences; 30% of these occur just once. The ten biggest clones cover 42% of the sample. The time point tag for this specimen amounts to: persistent/refractory GD, antithyroid drugs over 5 years with positive TRAb. RNA was extracted from PBMCs in TRIzol for both TCR sequencing and RNA sequencing.

Sequencing was performed on peripheral blood mononuclear cells (PBMCs), taken when the disease was refractory, from a patient treated with antithyroid drugs. The receptors were gathered from a female donor with Graves disease.

This clonotype was found many times. This chain connects TRBV11-2 to TRBJ2-7; TRBD1 matches at 9 bases. This CDR3 is built from 14 residues. Germline CDR1 and CDR2: SGHAT and FQNNGV. The ends lost 5 bases at V and 5 bases at J; junction bases unmatched: 7. CDR3 in DNA: TGTGCCAGCAGCGAAGACAGGGGGATAGACGAGCAGTACTTC. Translation gives CASSEDRGIDEQYF.

This sequence joins TRBV29-1 and TRBJ1-2; TRBD1 matches 7 bases. The CDR3 has 12 residues. Germline loops: CDR1 SQVTM, CDR2 ANQGSEA. Trimming at V came to 1 base and at J to 8 bases, leaving 4 bases not matched to a gene. CDR3 sequence: CSVEAGTVGYTF. The CDR3 DNA reads TGCAGCGTTGAAGCCGGGACAGTAGGCTACACCTTC.

The chain carries TRBV7-7 and TRBJ2-5; 10 bases are shared with TRBD2. CDR1 is SSHAT and CDR2 is FNYEAQ in the germline V gene (reference sequence). The trim removed 1 base at V and 5 bases at J, leaving 13 bases unmatched. The CDR3 covers 18 residues. In nucleotides, the CDR3 is TGTGCCAGCAGCTTAGAGGTGGCAGGGACTAGCGTGGGGGAGACCCAGTACTTC. Amino acid sequence: CASSLEVAGTSVGETQYF.

The chain is built from TRBV27 and TRBJ1-1; possible D gene TRBD1, 5 bases. Trimming removed 5 bases at V and 0 bases at J, with 10 bases between. Germline lookup yields CDR1 MNHEY and CDR2 SMNVEV (reference sequence). The CDR3 totals 14 residues. CDR3 loop: CASSQAGLNTEAFF. CDR3 in DNA: TGTGCCAGCAGTCAAGCAGGGTTGAACACTGAAGCTTTCTTT.

This clonotype has ten or more counts. This sequence joins TRBV6-9 and TRBJ1-1; D remains ambiguous. The CDR3 has 16 residues. CDR1 and CDR2 from the germline V gene are MNHGY and SVAAGI. Between the trimmed V and J ends, which lost 3 bases and 1 base, there was a span of 15 bases. The CDR3 coding sequence is TGTGCCAGCAGTTACTCTCCCCAGTTGGGGAACACTGAAGCTTTCTTT. This encodes CASSYSPQLGNTEAFF.

This clonotype was recorded many times. The chain joins TRBV2 to TRBJ1-5; D is uncertain. V was cut by 6 bases and J by 9 bases, with 9 bases left in between. The CDR3 sequence is 11 residues long. Germline-derived CDR1 and CDR2 are SNHLY and FYNNEI. The CDR3 DNA reads TGTGCCAGCAGCGTTACCTCGCCCCAGCATTTT. Its translation: CASSVTSPQHF.

The V call is TRBV18, the J call TRBJ1-2; no reliable D call. V was cut by 0 bases and J by 9 bases, with 8 bases left in between. The CDR3 is 12 residues long. Germline values: CDR1 KGHSH, CDR2 LQKENI. CDR3 sequence (DNA): TGTGCCAGCTCACCACCGTACGGGAGCTACACCTTC. Protein: CASSPPYGSYTF.

This chain uses TRBV6-1 with TRBJ1-2; 7 bases align to TRBD1. CDR1 and CDR2 (germline): MNHNS, SASEGT. The V segment lost 8 bases and the J segment 0 bases; nucleotides outside the gene matches: 0. This CDR3 has 12 amino acids. As DNA, the CDR3 is TGTGCCAGCGGACAGGCTAACTATGGCTACACCTTC. Translating gives CASGQANYGYTF.

This clonotype was recorded at least ten times. The gene calls are TRBV27 and TRBJ1-2, with 7 bases fitting TRBD1. The CDR3 length is 14 residues. Germline V gene sequence: CDR1 MNHEY, CDR2 SMNVEV (reference sequence). Trimming took 6 bases from V and 4 from J; bases not matched to a gene: 8. CDR3 residues: CASSPGGSGYGYTF. Here the CDR3 DNA reads TGTGCCAGCAGCCCAGGGGGTAGTGGCTATGGCTACACCTTC.

This clonotype has a single count. The chain employs TRBV19 and TRBJ1-2; maybe TRBD1 (6 bases). The CDR3 length is 12 residues. Trimming removed 7 bases at V and 8 bases at J, with 14 bases between. CDR1 is LNHDA, CDR2 SQIVND, per germline (reference sequence). The CDR3 region is CASTVGGLGYTF. The CDR3 DNA is TGTGCCAGTACGGTTGGGGGCCTGGGCTACACCTTC.

This clonotype was recorded a few times. V and J are TRBV6-1 and TRBJ1-4; 7 bases match TRBD1. CDR3 length equals 15 residues. The germline gives CDR1 MNHNS, CDR2 SASEGT. The J segment lost 0 bases and the V segment lost 6 bases, leaving 4 bases of the junction unmatched. For the CDR3, the DNA is TGTGCCAGCAGACGGGACAGAGCAACTAATGAAAAACTGTTTTTT. Translation: CASRRDRATNEKLFF.

With respect to this clonotype: A clone one base away is much larger, so this may be a read error. The V gene is TRBV6-4, the J gene TRBJ1-1; D is ambiguous. V shed 6 bases and J shed 1 base, with 9 bases lying between them. The germline V gene has CDR1 MRHNA and CDR2 SNTAGT. This CDR3 contains 13 residues. The CDR3 coding sequence is TGTGCCAGCAGGGCCTCAGGGAACACTGAAGCTTTCTTT. Translating it yields CASRASGNTEAFF.

This clonotype was observed a handful of times. The rearrangement joins TRBV28 to TRBJ1-5; 7 positions match TRBD1. The V gene end was trimmed by 2 bases and the J gene end by 5 bases; junction bases not matched to a gene: 9. CDR1 is MDHEN, CDR2 SYDVKM, per germline. The CDR3 runs to 16 residues. CDR3 sequence (DNA): TGTGCCAGCAGTTTAACCCAGGCCAGGGGGGATCAGCCCCAGCATTTT. Its protein product is CASSLTQARGDQPQHF.

V is TRBV5-1 and J is TRBJ2-2; 14 bases line up with TRBD2. CDR3 length: 17 residues. Germline V lookup: CDR1 SGHRS, CDR2 YFSETQ. Germline trimming cut 4 bases from V and 5 bases from J; bases unmatched to any gene: 7. The CDR3 spells CASSPGTSGRRTGELFF. CDR3 nucleotide sequence: TGCGCCAGCAGCCCCGGGACTAGCGGGAGACGAACCGGGGAGCTGTTTTTT. Drawing the rest from reference TRBV5-1 and TRBJ2-2, the complete variable domain is KAGVTQTPRYLIKTRGQQVTLSCSPISGHRSVSWYQQTPGQGLQFLFEYFSETQRNKGNFPGRFSGRQFSNSRSEMNVSTLELGDSALYLCASSPGTSGRRTGELFFGEGSRLTVL.

In its sample, this clonotype was seen a few times. The chain employs TRBV2 and TRBJ1-3; the D is unclear. CDR1 is SNHLY and CDR2 is FYNNEI in the germline V gene. The CDR3 sequence is 12 residues long. V was trimmed by 6 bases and J by 2 bases, leaving 5 bases between them. DNA of the CDR3: TGTGCCAGCAGGGTGGCTGGAAACACCATATATTTT. Residues: CASRVAGNTIYF.

In this sample, this clonotype turned up once. The rearrangement links TRBV20-1 to TRBJ1-2; the match to TRBD1 covers 10 bases. J was trimmed by 5 bases and V by 4 bases; bases with no gene match: 4. Germline V gene data show CDR1 as DFQATT and CDR2 as SNEGSKA (reference sequence). The CDR3 covers 13 residues. For the CDR3, the DNA is TGCAGTGCTAATCCGGGACAGGGGTATGGCTACACCTTC. Its translation: CSANPGQGYGYTF.

This clonotype was seen many times. This chain connects TRBV11-2 to TRBJ1-2; no clear D. From germline, CDR1 is SGHAT and CDR2 FQNNGV. The V gene lost 5 bases and the J gene lost 8 bases, with 12 bases spanning the gap. The CDR3 covers 12 residues. The CDR3 DNA follows: TGTGCCAGCAGCACCGCTTGGGGAGGCTACACCTTC. This codes for CASSTAWGGYTF.

There are many counts of this clonotype. This chain links TRBV25-1 with TRBJ1-1; maybe TRBD1 (5 bases). V shed 5 bases and J shed 0 bases, with 10 bases lying between them. CDR3 length: 14 residues. CDR1 is MGHDK, CDR2 SYGVNS, per germline. The CDR3 DNA sequence: TGTGCCAGCAGTAAGACAGAGATGAACACTGAAGCTTTCTTT. This sequence encodes CASSKTEMNTEAFF.

This clonotype was counted once. A much larger clone sits a single nucleotide away, making a read error possible. The genes are TRBV12-3 or TRBV12-4 and TRBJ2-4; no reliable D call. The CDR3 length is 16 residues. V was trimmed by 3 bases and J by 0 bases, leaving 12 bases between them. The DNA of the CDR3 is TGTGCCAGCAGTTTGGGTGACGGTTTAGCCAAAAACATTCAGTACTTC. As protein: CASSLGDGLAKNIQYF.

This clonotype was seen a few times. V usage is TRBV29-1 and J usage is TRBJ1-3; D may be TRBD1 (5 bases). V lost 6 bases to trimming and J lost 0 bases, with 12 bases between them. This CDR3 has 14 residues. Germline CDR1 is SQVTM and CDR2 is ANQGSEA. CDR3 sequence reads: CSVWDDISGNTIYF. CDR3 coding DNA: TGCAGCGTCTGGGACGACATCTCTGGAAACACCATATATTTT.